These 25 T cell receptor beta chains share one sample of origin, sequenced in a study of cytomegalovirus exposure and HLA in healthy donors. It was with 60 Vbeta and 13 Jbeta primers that the PCR ran. TCRdb's copy holds only in-frame clones and misses some; the assay was immunoSEQ multiplex PCR. The data show 84,000 or so clones, over 75% seen once. The sample consisted of PBMCs. These receptors were collected from a man aged 45 to 65 in good health and CMV-seronegative.

This chain connects TRBV7-6 to TRBJ2-2, with 10 bases matching TRBD1. The CDR3 is 15 residues long. CDR1 and CDR2 (germline): SGHVS, FNYEAQ. V trimming: 5 bases; J trimming: 5 bases; junction bases outside the gene matches: 5. For the CDR3, the DNA is TGTGCCAGCAGCCGACGACAGGGGGCAACCGGGGAGCTGTTTTTT. It codes for CASSRRQGATGELFF.

The chain uses TRBV6-1 and TRBJ1-6; the D gene is possibly TRBD1 (5 bases). The V end lost 4 bases, the J end lost 9 bases, and 16 bases lay between the germline ends. Germline CDR1 MNHNS, CDR2 SASEGT. The CDR3 is made up of 15 amino acids. The CDR3 coding sequence is TGTGCCAGCAGTGGTGGGGGGGACCGGAGTTCACCCCTCCACTTT. It codes for CASSGGGDRSSPLHF.

Of note for this clone: Other DNA variants within this sample encode the same CDR3. The chain has TRBV19 and TRBJ2-3, with TRBD2 matching over 7 bases. CDR3 length equals 14 residues. With 6 bases clipped from V and 6 bases from J, the junction kept 9 bases outside the gene matches. Per the germline V gene, CDR1 is LNHDA and CDR2 is SQIVND (reference sequence). CDR3 in amino acids: CASRTTPGGDTQYF. CDR3 sequence (DNA): TGTGCCAGTAGAACTACCCCCGGGGGGGATACGCAGTATTTT.

This chain connects TRBV30 to TRBJ2-3, with D uncertain. CDR1 and CDR2 from the germline V gene are GTSNPN and SVGIG (reference sequence). There are 13 residues in the CDR3. Trimming shortened V by 2 bases and J by 4 bases, and 10 bases separated the two germline ends. The CDR3 nucleotides are TGTGCCTGGAGTAAGTGGTTAGCAGATACGCAGTATTTT. Translating gives CAWSKWLADTQYF. Full variable domain (missing parts from reference TRBV30 and TRBJ2-3): SQTIHQWPATLVQPVGSPLSLECTVEGTSNPNLYWYRQAAGRGLQLLFYSVGIGQISSEVPQNLSASRPQDRQFILSSKKLLLSDSGFYLCAWSKWLADTQYFGPGTRLTVL.

A word on this clone: The junction shows a germline mismatch at one end, possibly a read error. The chain has TRBV5-6 and TRBJ2-5; TRBD2 agrees at 7 bases. Germline-derived CDR1 and CDR2 are SGHDT and YYEEEE. The CDR3 consists of 12 residues. The CDR3 protein is CASTLAGETRYF. DNA for the CDR3: TGTGCCAGCACCCTGGCGGGGGAGACCCGGTACTTC.

The table lists this clone with a few counts. The DNA for the CDR3 is TGTGCCAGCAGCTCGACAGGGCCCACTGAAGCTTTCTTT. Protein product: CASSSTGPTEAFF. The V gene is TRBV7-6, the J gene TRBJ1-1; 7 bases are shared with TRBD1. CDR3 length: 13 amino acids. Germline values: CDR1 SGHVS, CDR2 FNYEAQ. Trimming cost V 4 bases and J 4 bases; bases outside gene matches: 3. The variable domain in full, with the rest retrieved from reference TRBV7-6 and TRBJ1-1, is GAGVSQSPRYKVTKRGQDVALRCDPISGHVSLYWYRQALGQGPEFLTYFNYEAQQDKSGLPNDRFSAERPEGSISTLTIQRTEQRDSAMYRCASSSTGPTEAFFGQGTRLTVV.

The gene calls are TRBV13 and TRBJ2-7, with D maybe TRBD2 (6 bases). The CDR3 has 12 residues. The V and J ends lost 5 bases and 4 bases respectively, with 9 bases between them. Germline V CDR1 and CDR2: PRHDT, FYEKMQ (reference sequence). The CDR3 DNA is TGTGCCAGCAGCCGGGAGTGGTACGAGCAGTACTTC. It encodes CASSREWYEQYF.

This chain joins TRBV6-1 and TRBJ1-2; unclear D gene. The V gene's germline CDR1 is MNHNS and CDR2 SASEGT. Trimming took off 0 bases at V and 6 bases at J, with 14 bases between the two ends. The length of the CDR3 is 15 residues. CDR3 residues: CASSEAGRPTHGYTF. The CDR3 nucleotides read TGTGCCAGCAGTGAAGCGGGCAGGCCAACGCATGGCTACACCTTC.

This clone was picked up a small number of times. The J gene is TRBJ1-1, the V gene TRBV5-6; 7 nucleotides line up with TRBD1. This CDR3 is built from 13 residues. V was pared by 7 bases and J by 11 bases, with 14 bases of the junction left unmatched. Germline values: CDR1 SGHDT, CDR2 YYEEEE. The CDR3 protein is CASARAGQFTAFF. DNA of the CDR3: TGTGCCAGCGCCCGGGCGGGACAGTTCACGGCTTTCTTT.

The chain uses TRBV18 and TRBJ1-1, with unresolved D. This CDR3 has 13 residues. Germline CDR1 KGHSH, CDR2 LQKENI. The germline V and J ends were trimmed by 0 bases and 5 bases, with 7 bases remaining between them. The CDR3 DNA is TGTGCCAGCTCACCACCGTCCGGTACTGAAGCTTTCTTT. Translated, it gives CASSPPSGTEAFF.

The chain combines TRBV19 with TRBJ1-1, with D perhaps TRBD1 (5 bases). The V gene lost 6 bases and the J gene lost 5 bases, with 13 bases spanning the gap. This CDR3 comprises 13 residues. Germline V CDR1 and CDR2: LNHDA, SQIVND (reference sequence). The CDR3 reads CASRLGGWTEAFF. The CDR3 DNA is TGTGCCAGTAGGCTCGGGGGGTGGACTGAAGCTTTCTTT.

The genes are TRBV7-8 and TRBJ2-3; the D gene is possibly TRBD1 (6 bases). Trimming pared 6 bases from V and 6 bases from J, leaving 19 bases between. The CDR3 covers 15 residues. Germline V CDR1 and CDR2: SGHVS, FQNEAQ. The CDR3 loop reads CASSLGWGPVDTQYF. The CDR3 DNA sequence: TGTGCCAGCAGTCTAGGTTGGGGGCCCGTTGATACGCAGTATTTT.

This clone occurred once. J is TRBJ1-2 and V is TRBV6-5; 8 bases match TRBD1. The germline V gene has CDR1 MNHEY and CDR2 SVGAGI. The ends lost 2 bases at V and 7 bases at J; junction bases unmatched: 3. This CDR3 is built from 13 residues. The CDR3 loop reads CASSYAGGSGYTF. CDR3 coding DNA: TGTGCCAGCAGTTACGCAGGGGGCTCTGGCTACACCTTC.

The chain employs TRBV5-1 and TRBJ1-6; TRBD1 agrees at 11 bases. This CDR3 has 15 amino acids. V gave up 5 bases and J gave up 7 bases; unmatched junction bases: 5. Germline CDR1 SGHRS, CDR2 YFSETQ. The chain's CDR3 is CASRYWDRGNSPLHF. CDR3 DNA: TGCGCCAGCAGATACTGGGACAGGGGGAATTCACCCCTCCACTTT.

V is TRBV30 and J is TRBJ1-1, with D possibly being TRBD1 (5 bases). This CDR3 spans 16 amino acids. CDR1 and CDR2 from the germline V gene are GTSNPN and SVGIG (reference sequence). With 2 bases removed from V and 4 bases from J, the gap between germline ends came to 20 bases. This CDR3 reads CAWSIFRVPPPTEAFF. The CDR3 DNA reads as TGTGCCTGGAGTATCTTCAGGGTGCCCCCCCCCACTGAAGCTTTCTTT.

Only a few counts were recorded for this clone. The chain employs TRBV2 and TRBJ1-3, with D possibly TRBD1 on 5 matching bases. This CDR3 is built from 16 residues. Per the germline V gene, CDR1 is SNHLY and CDR2 is FYNNEI. V lost 3 bases, J lost 0 bases, and 12 bases lay in between. The CDR3 DNA reads as TGTGCCAGCAGTGATGGGACGGGAGGCTCTGGAAACACCATATATTTT. This encodes CASSDGTGGSGNTIYF.

The chain has TRBV6-1 and TRBJ2-2, with 9 bases that match TRBD2. Looked up from germline, CDR1 is MNHNS and CDR2 is SASEGT. The J segment lost 1 base and the V segment lost 8 bases, leaving 2 bases of the junction unmatched. The length of the CDR3 is 14 residues. CDR3 in amino acids: CASHSGGNTGELFF. CDR3 DNA sequence: TGTGCCAGCCATAGCGGGGGGAACACCGGGGAGCTGTTTTTT.

V is TRBV6-5 and J is TRBJ2-1; D gene unclear. The V and J ends lost 6 bases and 8 bases respectively, with 20 bases between them. Germline values: CDR1 MNHEY, CDR2 SVGAGI. The length of the CDR3 is 15 residues. CDR3 in amino acids: CASRLREAQRDEQFF. The CDR3 DNA is TGTGCCAGCAGGCTTCGCGAGGCCCAGAGAGATGAGCAGTTCTTC.

The rearrangement uses TRBV19 and TRBJ1-1; 9 bases are a match to TRBD1. The junction had 4 bases not matched to a gene; V was cut back by 7 bases and J by 4 bases. Germline V gene lookup returns CDR1 LNHDA and CDR2 SQIVND (reference sequence). The CDR3 consists of 13 residues. The CDR3 loop reads CASKRTGATEAFF. The CDR3 DNA reads TGTGCCAGTAAGCGGACAGGGGCCACTGAAGCTTTCTTT.

The chain has TRBV19 and TRBJ2-5; D might be TRBD1 (6 bases). CDR3 length: 15 residues. The V and J ends lost 6 bases and 5 bases respectively, with 19 bases between them. CDR1 is LNHDA, CDR2 SQIVND, per germline (reference sequence). The CDR3 sequence is CASSLRTGTRETQYF. The CDR3 DNA follows: TGTGCCAGTAGCCTAAGAACCGGGACACGGGAGACCCAGTACTTC.

This chain uses TRBV20-1 with TRBJ2-3; TRBD2 might be the D (5 bases). The CDR3 loop spans 10 amino acids. With 5 bases removed from V and 10 bases from J, the gap between germline ends came to 10 bases. Germline values: CDR1 DFQATT, CDR2 SNEGSKA (reference sequence). In DNA, the CDR3 is TGCAGTGCTCTCGGGGTGGCGCAGTATTTT. Protein product: CSALGVAQYF.

CDR3: CASSMATSGGVFAKNIQYF. CDR3 in DNA: TGTGCCAGTAGTATGGCGACTAGCGGGGGGGTGTTTGCCAAAAACATTCAGTACTTC. The rearrangement joins TRBV19 to TRBJ2-4; 14 nucleotides line up with TRBD2. This CDR3 comprises 19 residues. J was trimmed by 1 base and V by 3 bases; bases with no gene match: 8. Germline values: CDR1 LNHDA, CDR2 SQIVND (reference sequence).

This chain uses TRBV25-1 with TRBJ1-2; 9 positions match TRBD1. Trimming took 4 bases from V and 3 from J; bases not matched to a gene: 3. The germline V gene encodes CDR1 MGHDK and CDR2 SYGVNS. The CDR3 covers 14 residues. This CDR3 is CASSAQGAYYGYTF. The CDR3 nucleotides are TGTGCCAGCAGTGCACAGGGGGCATACTATGGCTACACCTTC.

This chain links TRBV6-4 with TRBJ2-3; the D gene is possibly TRBD1 (5 bases). Germline loops: CDR1 MRHNA, CDR2 SNTAGT. CDR3 length: 13 amino acids. V lost 2 bases to trimming and J lost 4 bases, with 7 bases between them. The CDR3 reads CASSDQGPDTQYF. As DNA, the CDR3 is TGTGCCAGCAGTGACCAGGGCCCAGATACGCAGTATTTT.

The gene calls are TRBV18 and TRBJ1-2; a possible D gene is TRBD1 (6 bases). CDR1 and CDR2 from the germline V gene are KGHSH and LQKENI. The CDR3 is 15 amino acids. Trimming removed 0 bases from V and 9 bases from J, with 17 bases in between. The CDR3 bases are TGTGCCAGCTCACCACCCGGGACAAAAATAGCCAGCTACACCTTC. It translates to CASSPPGTKIASYTF.